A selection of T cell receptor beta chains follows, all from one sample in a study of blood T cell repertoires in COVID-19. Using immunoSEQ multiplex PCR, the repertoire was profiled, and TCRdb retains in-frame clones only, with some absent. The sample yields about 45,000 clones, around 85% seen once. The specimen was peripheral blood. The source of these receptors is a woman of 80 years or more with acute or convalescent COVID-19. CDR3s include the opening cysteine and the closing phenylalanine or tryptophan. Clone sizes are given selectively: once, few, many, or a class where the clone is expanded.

CDR3: CASSLEIGYGYTF; J: TRBJ1-2; size: few; V: TRBV27
CDR3: CAWSVVGARGYYEQYF; J: TRBJ2-7; size: NA; V: TRBV30
CDR3: CASTHRAIYNEQFF; J: TRBJ2-1; size: once; V: TRBV21-1
CDR3: CASSAGAQVTQYF; J: TRBJ2-3; size: NA; V: TRBV11-3
CDR3: CARQGQGSPLHF; J: TRBJ1-6; size: NA; V: TRBV2
CDR3: CASSQDWVSPAPQETQYF; J: TRBJ2-5; size: NA; V: TRBV3-1/TRBV3-2
CDR3: CASRAGTSYRDTQYF; J: TRBJ2-3; size: NA; V: TRBV2
CDR3: CASSLPNPGAGYEQYF; J: TRBJ2-7; size: NA; V: TRBV5-4
CDR3: CASAKRTETYEQYF; J: TRBJ2-7; size: NA; V: TRBV5-1
CDR3: CASKDSPVSGANVLTF; J: TRBJ2-6; size: NA; V: TRBV7-9
CDR3: CASSVGPDSSNSPLHF; J: TRBJ1-6; size: NA; V: TRBV9
CDR3: CASSVTTGGRYEQFF; J: TRBJ2-1; size: NA; V: TRBV5-1
CDR3: CASSPRLAGTGELFF; J: TRBJ2-2; size: NA; V: TRBV7-2
CDR3: CASSYQASTDTQYF; J: TRBJ2-3; size: few; V: TRBV28
CDR3: CASRGEAGAGELFF; J: TRBJ2-2; size: NA; V: TRBV2
CDR3: CASSPGIYRGNTEAFF; J: TRBJ1-1; size: once; V: TRBV5-4
CDR3: CASSPYTGPGTEAFF; J: TRBJ1-1; size: NA; V: TRBV18
CDR3: CASSVELVATQYF; J: TRBJ2-3; size: NA; V: TRBV9
CDR3: CASSESLVTEAFF; J: TRBJ1-1; size: once; V: TRBV6-1
CDR3: CAWSETGNTEAFF; J: TRBJ1-1; size: NA; V: TRBV30
CDR3: CASSPGGQGGTDTQYF; J: TRBJ2-3; size: NA; V: TRBV11-3
CDR3: CAWRAGAILKIGELFF; J: TRBJ2-2; size: NA; V: TRBV30
CDR3: CASSLMDRAFGSNEKLFF; J: TRBJ1-4; size: few; V: TRBV5-1
CDR3: CASSPPSAYEQYF; J: TRBJ2-7; size: NA; V: TRBV7-2
CDR3: CASSQMGGLGQPQHF; J: TRBJ1-5; size: NA; V: TRBV19
CDR3: CASSRGQGPYGYTF; J: TRBJ1-2; size: NA; V: TRBV27
CDR3: CASSWGTGLNTEAFF; J: TRBJ1-1; size: few; V: TRBV5-4
CDR3: CASSSGGMGGSYNEQFF; J: TRBJ2-1; size: NA; V: TRBV5-1
CDR3: CASSGQRTYNEQFF; J: TRBJ2-1; size: NA; V: TRBV7-2
CDR3: CASSVGSGTTGHEQYF; J: TRBJ2-7; size: few; V: TRBV9
CDR3: CASSEIGGVEQYF; J: TRBJ2-7; size: NA; V: TRBV6-1
CDR3: CASSETTGLAGTYQETQYF; J: TRBJ2-5; size: NA; V: TRBV6-1